This entry concerns a single TCR beta chain. The data derive from a study of control samples from healthy donors and cancer patients. Data came from immunoSEQ multiplex PCR; TCRdb stores just in-frame clones and leaves some out. The table records roughly 150,000 clones, 93% of them present only once. V lost 5 bases, J lost 0 bases, and 9 bases stayed unmatched. The CDR3 spans 18 residues. Germline lookup yields CDR1 MNHNY and CDR2 SVGAGI (reference sequence). The rearrangement uses TRBV6-6 and TRBJ2-7, with TRBD2 identical over 14 bases. This clonotype was sampled from a man aged 45-60 years in good health. Sequenced material: blood. The CDR3 is CASSPGGLAGGRSYEQYF. CDR3 coding DNA: TGTGCCAGCAGTCCCGGAGGACTAGCGGGAGGCCGCTCCTACGAGCAGTACTTC.